These T cell receptor beta chains were read from a single sample in a study of T cell repertoires in cytomegalovirus infection. TCRdb re-analysed the reads in MiXCR, keeping a single row per CDR3 protein. Here the sample spans some 300,000 distinct CDR3 sequences, approximately 8.9% being singletons. Sequencing was done on a sample of PBMCs. These receptors all come from a human donor in good health (CMV status not recorded). Some clones in this sample may be carry-over from other donors' samples. The CDR3 runs from the conserved cysteine through the conserved F or W. Each record gives: CDR3 protein, CDR3 DNA, V gene, clone size, D gene, J gene. A D gene is named only where the DNA matches it firmly. For some rows the clone size is stated as once, few or many, or as a class when expanded; others skip it.

cdr3_aa: CASSFGGPYNEQFF
cdr3_nt: TGTGCCAGCAGTTTCGGGGGACCCTACAATGAGCAGTTCTTC
v_call: TRBV12-3/TRBV12-4
clone_size: few
d_call: .
j_call: TRBJ2-1

cdr3_aa: CASRFRGQGYTF
cdr3_nt: TGTGCCAGCAGATTTAGGGGGCAGGGCTACACCTTC
v_call: TRBV28
clone_size: .
d_call: TRBD1
j_call: TRBJ1-2

cdr3_aa: CASSGGASYEQYF
cdr3_nt: TGCGCCTCTAGCGGGGGCGCTTCCTACGAGCAGTACTTC
v_call: TRBV5-1
clone_size: many
d_call: TRBD2
j_call: TRBJ2-7

cdr3_aa: CSARAGQGAFNEQFF
cdr3_nt: TGCAGTGCTAGAGCCGGACAGGGGGCTTTCAATGAGCAGTTCTTC
v_call: TRBV20-1
clone_size: many
d_call: TRBD1
j_call: TRBJ2-1

cdr3_aa: CASNLAGGSETQYF
cdr3_nt: TGTGCCAGCAACCTAGCGGGGGGTAGCGAGACCCAGTACTTC
v_call: TRBV6-1
clone_size: many
d_call: TRBD2
j_call: TRBJ2-5

cdr3_aa: CASSLGVRTAAGDTQYF
cdr3_nt: TGTGCCAGCAGCTTGGGAGTTAGGACTGCCGCGGGAGATACGCAGTATTTT
v_call: TRBV7-3
clone_size: many
d_call: .
j_call: TRBJ2-3

cdr3_aa: CSALGEGRGNTIYF
cdr3_nt: TGCAGTGCCCTCGGGGAAGGGAGAGGAAACACCATATATTTT
v_call: TRBV20-1
clone_size: .
d_call: .
j_call: TRBJ1-3

cdr3_aa: CSARGESSSYEQYF
cdr3_nt: TGCAGTGCTAGAGGAGAGAGTAGCTCCTACGAGCAGTACTTC
v_call: TRBV20-1
clone_size: many
d_call: .
j_call: TRBJ2-7

cdr3_aa: CASSSGVTGLRGTEAFF
cdr3_nt: TGTGCCAGCTCGAGCGGGGTCACAGGTCTTAGAGGGACTGAAGCTTTCTTT
v_call: TRBV7-2
clone_size: many
d_call: .
j_call: TRBJ1-1

cdr3_aa: CATSTGRGGETQYF
cdr3_nt: TGTGCCACCAGTACGGGCAGGGGAGGGGAGACCCAGTACTTC
v_call: TRBV24-1
clone_size: many
d_call: .
j_call: TRBJ2-5

cdr3_aa: CSAHNGGGADEQFF
cdr3_nt: TGCAGTGCGCACAATGGGGGGGGGGCCGATGAGCAGTTCTTC
v_call: TRBV20-1
clone_size: many
d_call: .
j_call: TRBJ2-1

cdr3_aa: CASTFIQGTEAFF
cdr3_nt: TGTGCCAGCACATTTATCCAGGGAACTGAAGCTTTCTTT
v_call: TRBV6-2/TRBV6-3
clone_size: many
d_call: .
j_call: TRBJ1-1

cdr3_aa: CASSPRGAGLHFYGYTF
cdr3_nt: TGTGCCAGCAGCCCACGTGGGGCAGGGCTTCATTTCTATGGCTACACCTTC
v_call: TRBV14
clone_size: few
d_call: .
j_call: TRBJ1-2

cdr3_aa: CASSQQGPRTDTQYF
cdr3_nt: TGTGCCAGCAGCCAACAGGGGCCTCGGACAGATACGCAGTATTTT
v_call: TRBV14
clone_size: many
d_call: .
j_call: TRBJ2-3

cdr3_aa: CASSPTRVGYEQYF
cdr3_nt: TGTGCCAGCAGTCCGACACGGGTAGGGTACGAGCAGTACTTC
v_call: TRBV25-1
clone_size: few
d_call: .
j_call: TRBJ2-7

cdr3_aa: CASSLAGFQETQYF
cdr3_nt: TGTGCCAGCAGCTTAGCAGGGTTCCAAGAGACCCAGTACTTC
v_call: TRBV7-9
clone_size: many
d_call: .
j_call: TRBJ2-5

cdr3_aa: CASKAGKSYNEQFF
cdr3_nt: TGTGCCAGTAAGGCGGGGAAGTCCTACAATGAGCAGTTCTTC
v_call: TRBV19
clone_size: many
d_call: .
j_call: TRBJ2-1

cdr3_aa: CASSSQHRTGRNQETQYF
cdr3_nt: TGTGCCAGCAGCTCACAACATAGGACAGGGAGAAACCAAGAGACCCAGTACTTC
v_call: TRBV7-2
clone_size: many
d_call: TRBD1
j_call: TRBJ2-5

cdr3_aa: CASSLKASEGINYGYTF
cdr3_nt: TGTGCCAGCAGTTTAAAGGCCTCGGAGGGGATTAACTATGGCTACACCTTC
v_call: TRBV12-3/TRBV12-4
clone_size: many
d_call: .
j_call: TRBJ1-2

cdr3_aa: CASTLWTSAGETQYF
cdr3_nt: TGTGCCAGCACCTTGTGGACTAGCGCCGGGGAGACCCAGTACTTC
v_call: TRBV6-2/TRBV6-3
clone_size: many
d_call: TRBD2
j_call: TRBJ2-5

cdr3_aa: CASSQRTSGQETQYF
cdr3_nt: TGTGCCAGCAGCCAACGCACTAGCGGGCAAGAGACCCAGTACTTC
v_call: TRBV14
clone_size: many
d_call: TRBD2
j_call: TRBJ2-5

cdr3_aa: CATRLGASNQPQHF
cdr3_nt: TGTGCCACCCGATTAGGGGCAAGCAATCAGCCCCAGCATTTT
v_call: TRBV15
clone_size: .
d_call: .
j_call: TRBJ1-5

cdr3_aa: CASSHGPSTDTQYF
cdr3_nt: TGTGCCAGCAGCCACGGACCGAGCACAGATACGCAGTATTTT
v_call: TRBV11-3
clone_size: many
d_call: .
j_call: TRBJ2-3

cdr3_aa: CSAGLGGALSYEQYF
cdr3_nt: TGCAGTGCTGGCCTCGGGGGGGCCCTTTCCTACGAGCAGTACTTC
v_call: TRBV20-1
clone_size: .
d_call: TRBD2
j_call: TRBJ2-7

cdr3_aa: CASRNRRRENTGELFF
cdr3_nt: TGTGCCAGCAGAAACAGGAGGAGGGAGAACACCGGGGAGCTGTTTTTT
v_call: TRBV28
clone_size: many
d_call: .
j_call: TRBJ2-2

cdr3_aa: CASSLPLRSEQFF
cdr3_nt: TGTGCCAGCAGTTTACCCCTACGCAGTGAGCAGTTCTTC
v_call: TRBV27
clone_size: .
d_call: .
j_call: TRBJ2-1

cdr3_aa: CASSQSRRTNTEAFF
cdr3_nt: TGCGCCAGCAGTCAATCCAGGCGTACAAACACTGAAGCTTTCTTT
v_call: TRBV23-1
clone_size: .
d_call: .
j_call: TRBJ1-1

cdr3_aa: CSNRGVLGNTEAFF
cdr3_nt: TGCAGCAATAGGGGGGTATTGGGGAACACTGAAGCTTTCTTT
v_call: TRBV29-1
clone_size: .
d_call: .
j_call: TRBJ1-1

cdr3_aa: CASSSTLVAPYNEQFF
cdr3_nt: TGTGCCAGCAGTTCGACCCTAGTTGCCCCCTACAATGAGCAGTTCTTC
v_call: TRBV6-6
clone_size: .
d_call: .
j_call: TRBJ2-1

cdr3_aa: CSAQTPPAPGNTIYF
cdr3_nt: TGCAGTGCCCAAACCCCCCCAGCCCCTGGAAACACCATATATTTT
v_call: TRBV20-1
clone_size: few
d_call: .
j_call: TRBJ1-3